Listed here are 18 T cell receptor beta chains from one sample, sequenced in a study of blood T cell repertoires in COVID-19. Assay: immunoSEQ multiplex PCR; the TCRdb copy retains only in-frame clones and omits some. The sample includes 200,000 to 250,000 clones, approximately 88% seen only once; the top ten take roughly 6%. The sequenced sample was peripheral blood. These receptors all come from a man in his fifties or sixties who had recovered from COVID-19.

This clone appeared a few times. The gene calls are TRBV5-6 and TRBJ2-7; 12 bases line up with TRBD2. The ends lost 4 bases at V and 6 bases at J; junction bases unmatched: 8. The germline V gene encodes CDR1 SGHDT and CDR2 YYEEEE. This CDR3 has 15 amino acids. The CDR3 loop is CASSTPSGGAGEQYF. CDR3 in DNA: TGTGCCAGCAGCACACCTAGCGGGGGGGCCGGCGAGCAGTACTTC.

This sequence joins TRBV6-5 and TRBJ1-6; 9 nucleotides match TRBD1. Per germline, CDR1 MNHEY and CDR2 SVGAGI. The CDR3 has 16 residues. V shed 0 bases, J shed 6 bases, and the junction held 3 bases outside the gene matches. CDR3 in DNA: TGTGCCAGCAGTTACTCACGGGACAGGGCTAATTCACCCCTCCACTTT. Residues: CASSYSRDRANSPLHF.

This clone was counted once. This chain connects TRBV7-2 to TRBJ2-1, with D possibly being TRBD1 (6 bases). The CDR3 covers 15 residues. The germline V and J ends were trimmed by 5 bases and 4 bases, with 15 bases remaining between them. Germline CDR1 SGHTA, CDR2 FQGNSA. The CDR3 sequence is CASSAAGQPYNEQFF. CDR3 DNA: TGTGCCAGCAGCGCCGCCGGACAGCCATACAATGAGCAGTTCTTC.

The chain uses TRBV28 and TRBJ1-1; D unresolved. Trimming pared 6 bases from V and 4 bases from J, leaving 15 bases between. In germline, CDR1 is MDHEN, CDR2 SYDVKM. The CDR3 has 14 amino acids. Written as DNA, the CDR3 is TGTGCCAGCAGGCGATCGGGTAGAGCCACTGAAGCTTTCTTT. It translates to CASRRSGRATEAFF.

The chain links TRBV9 to TRBJ1-2, with 8 bases that match TRBD1. V shed 4 bases, J shed 4 bases, and the junction held 12 bases outside the gene matches. Germline V lookup: CDR1 SGDLS, CDR2 YYNGEE. The CDR3 runs to 16 residues. The CDR3 DNA follows: TGTGCCAGCAGCCGCCAAGACGCAGGGGGCGTCTATGGCTACACCTTC. This translates into CASSRQDAGGVYGYTF.

To note about this clone: The same CDR3 also results from other DNA sequences found in this sample. The chain carries TRBV5-1 and TRBJ1-6; D call uncertain. Trimming removed 2 bases at V and 9 bases at J, with 6 bases between. This CDR3 region has 12 residues. Germline lookup yields CDR1 SGHRS and CDR2 YFSETQ. The CDR3 region is CASSLTGSPLHF. CDR3 nucleotide sequence: TGCGCCAGCAGCTTAACGGGTTCACCCCTCCACTTT.

The V gene is TRBV11-2, the J gene TRBJ2-7, with 8 bases matching TRBD1. CDR1 is SGHAT, CDR2 FQNNGV, per germline. There are 14 residues in the CDR3. The V segment lost 5 bases and the J segment 4 bases; nucleotides outside the gene matches: 7. The CDR3 loop is CASSLGQGLYEQYF. The CDR3 coding sequence is TGTGCCAGCAGCCTTGGACAGGGACTGTACGAGCAGTACTTC.

CDR3: CASSLFGTSGQLPYEQYF. CDR3 nucleotide sequence: TGTGCCAGCAGTTTATTCGGGACTAGCGGACAACTCCCCTACGAGCAGTACTTC. The chain recombines TRBV27 with TRBJ2-7; 11 bases are shared with TRBD2. The CDR3 extends over 18 amino acids. CDR1 is MNHEY, CDR2 SMNVEV, per germline (reference sequence). Trimming cost V 1 base and J 2 bases; bases outside gene matches: 10.

J is TRBJ1-2 and V is TRBV5-3, with D possibly being TRBD1 (6 bases). TRBV5-3 is an ORF for which the function is uncertain. The V gene lost 4 bases and the J gene lost 0 bases, with 19 bases spanning the gap. The length of the CDR3 is 17 residues. The DNA for the CDR3 is TGTGCCAGAAGCCCCCCGGGGGGGGCAGTGCCTAACTATGGCTACACCTTC. This gives the protein CARSPPGGAVPNYGYTF.

This chain uses TRBV6-5 with TRBJ2-5, with D uncertain. This CDR3 has 14 residues. From germline, CDR1 is MNHEY and CDR2 SVGAGI. Trimming took off 0 bases at V and 1 base at J, with 6 bases between the two ends. In nucleotides, the CDR3 is TGTGCCAGCAGTTACTCATACAGCCAAGAGACCCAGTACTTC. This sequence encodes CASSYSYSQETQYF.

This clone was counted once. Other DNA sequences within the sample encode an identical CDR3. The chain employs TRBV2 and TRBJ2-7; TRBD2 is a possible D gene (6 bases). CDR1 and CDR2 from the germline V gene are SNHLY and FYNNEI. This CDR3 has 12 residues. With 6 bases removed from V and 2 bases from J, the gap between germline ends came to 8 bases. CDR3 protein: CASRGGAYEQYF. CDR3 coding DNA: TGTGCCAGCAGGGGAGGAGCCTACGAGCAGTACTTC.

The J gene is TRBJ2-2, the V gene TRBV6-5; D might be TRBD1 (6 bases). Germline CDR1 and CDR2: MNHEY and SVGAGI. V dropped 6 bases and J dropped 6 bases, with 17 bases sitting between them. This CDR3 region has 15 residues. In nucleotides, the CDR3 is TGTGCCAGCAGACCCAGGGGCGTGGGGGCCGGGGAGCTGTTTTTT. As protein: CASRPRGVGAGELFF.

This chain links TRBV9 with TRBJ2-3; 9 bases match TRBD2. CDR3 length: 22 residues. Germline assignment: CDR1 SGDLS and CDR2 YYNGEE. V dropped 0 bases and J dropped 3; count of bases not matched to a gene: 23. In nucleotides, the CDR3 is TGTGCCAGCAGCGTAGGCCTTAAGGGACCTAACCCGGGACTAGCTTCGACAGATACGCAGTATTTT. Protein: CASSVGLKGPNPGLASTDTQYF.

CDR3 sequence reads: CASSQDLRGVYGYTF. DNA of the CDR3: TGTGCCAGCAGCCAAGATCTCAGGGGCGTCTATGGCTACACCTTC. This sequence joins TRBV4-2 and TRBJ1-2; a weak D match, TRBD1 (6 bases). The V gene lost 0 bases and the J gene lost 4 bases, with 12 bases spanning the gap. This CDR3 spans 15 amino acids. Germline loops: CDR1 LGHNA, CDR2 YNFKEQ.

This clone was seen a single time. The chain has TRBV2 and TRBJ2-5, with TRBD2 identical over 8 bases. This CDR3 spans 15 amino acids. Germline lookup yields CDR1 SNHLY and CDR2 FYNNEI. V shed 5 bases, J shed 7 bases, and the junction held 12 bases outside the gene matches. The CDR3 sequence: CASSTPGLVEVTQYF. The CDR3 DNA reads as TGTGCCAGCAGTACGCCGGGACTAGTTGAGGTGACCCAGTACTTC.

The chain has TRBV30 and TRBJ2-3, with D maybe TRBD2 (5 bases). Trimming pared 5 bases from V and 0 bases from J, leaving 9 bases between. In germline, CDR1 is GTSNPN, CDR2 SVGIG (reference sequence). CDR3 length: 13 residues. CDR3 DNA: TGTGCCTGGTTTAGGACTAGCACAGATACGCAGTATTTT. This gives the protein CAWFRTSTDTQYF.

This sequence joins TRBV9 and TRBJ2-1; 9 nucleotides align to TRBD2. The length of the CDR3 is 17 residues. The junction had 10 bases not matched to a gene; V was cut back by 0 bases and J by 6 bases. Germline lookup yields CDR1 SGDLS and CDR2 YYNGEE. The chain's CDR3 is CASSVVRASGALNEQFF. CDR3 in DNA: TGTGCCAGCAGCGTAGTACGGGCTAGCGGGGCCCTCAATGAGCAGTTCTTC.

This clone was observed a single time. The V and J genes are TRBV4-2 and TRBJ2-7; tentative D call: TRBD1 (6 bases). Trimming removed 1 base from V and 6 bases from J, with 10 bases in between. Germline lookup yields CDR1 LGHNA and CDR2 YNFKEQ. The CDR3 spans 13 residues. The chain's CDR3 is CASSQVDSREQYF. The CDR3 nucleotides are TGTGCCAGCAGCCAAGTGGACAGTCGCGAGCAGTACTTC.